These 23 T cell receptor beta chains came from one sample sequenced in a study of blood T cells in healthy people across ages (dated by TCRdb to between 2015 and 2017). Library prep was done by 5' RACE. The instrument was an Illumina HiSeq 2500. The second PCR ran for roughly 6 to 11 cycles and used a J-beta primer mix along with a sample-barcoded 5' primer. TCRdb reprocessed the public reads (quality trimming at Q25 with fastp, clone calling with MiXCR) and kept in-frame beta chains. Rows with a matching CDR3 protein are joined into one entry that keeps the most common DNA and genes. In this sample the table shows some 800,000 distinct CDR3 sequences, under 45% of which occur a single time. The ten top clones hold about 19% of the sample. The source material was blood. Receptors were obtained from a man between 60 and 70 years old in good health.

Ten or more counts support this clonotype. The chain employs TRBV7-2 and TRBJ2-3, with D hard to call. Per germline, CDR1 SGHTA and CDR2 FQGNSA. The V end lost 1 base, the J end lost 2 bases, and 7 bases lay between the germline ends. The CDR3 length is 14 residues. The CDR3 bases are TGTGCCAGCAGCTTAGGGCAGACCACAGATACGCAGTATTTT. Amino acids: CASSLGQTTDTQYF.

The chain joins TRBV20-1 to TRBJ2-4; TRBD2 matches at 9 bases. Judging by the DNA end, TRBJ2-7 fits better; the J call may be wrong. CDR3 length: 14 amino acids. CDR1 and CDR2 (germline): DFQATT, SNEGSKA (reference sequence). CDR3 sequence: CSAQPGLAFSEQYF. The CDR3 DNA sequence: TGCAGTGCCCAACCGGGACTAGCATTTTCCGAGCAGTACTTC.

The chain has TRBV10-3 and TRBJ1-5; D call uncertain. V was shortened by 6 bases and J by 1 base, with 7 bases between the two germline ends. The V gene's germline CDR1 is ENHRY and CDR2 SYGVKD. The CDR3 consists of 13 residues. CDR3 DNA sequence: TGTGCCATCAGCGTCGGGAGCAATCAGCCCCAGCATTTT. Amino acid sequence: CAISVGSNQPQHF.

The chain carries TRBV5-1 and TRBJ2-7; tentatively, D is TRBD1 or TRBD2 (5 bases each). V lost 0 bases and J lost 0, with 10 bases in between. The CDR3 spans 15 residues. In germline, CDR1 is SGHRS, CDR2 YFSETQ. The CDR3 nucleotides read TGCGCCAGCAGCTTGGGGACAACTAGCTCCTACGAGCAGTACTTC. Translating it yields CASSLGTTSSYEQYF.

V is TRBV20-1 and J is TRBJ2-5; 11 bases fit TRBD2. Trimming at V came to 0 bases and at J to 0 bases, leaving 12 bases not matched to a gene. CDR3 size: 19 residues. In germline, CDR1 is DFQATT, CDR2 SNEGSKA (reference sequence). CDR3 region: CSARDPLAGGPEYQETQYF. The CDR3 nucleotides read TGCAGTGCTAGAGATCCATTAGCGGGGGGGCCTGAGTACCAAGAGACCCAGTACTTC.

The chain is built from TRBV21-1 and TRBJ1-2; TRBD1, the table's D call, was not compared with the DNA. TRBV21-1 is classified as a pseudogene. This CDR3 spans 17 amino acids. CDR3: CASSKVSRDRGSGGYTF. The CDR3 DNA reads TGTGCCAGCAGCAAAGTCTCCCGGGACAGGGGATCTGGTGGCTACACCTTC.

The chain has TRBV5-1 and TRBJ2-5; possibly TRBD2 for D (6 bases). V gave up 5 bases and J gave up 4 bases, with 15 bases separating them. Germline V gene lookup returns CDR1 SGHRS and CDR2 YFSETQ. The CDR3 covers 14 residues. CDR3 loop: CASSRVQGGETQYF. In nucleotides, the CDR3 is TGCGCCAGCAGTCGGGTGCAGGGAGGAGAGACCCAGTACTTC.

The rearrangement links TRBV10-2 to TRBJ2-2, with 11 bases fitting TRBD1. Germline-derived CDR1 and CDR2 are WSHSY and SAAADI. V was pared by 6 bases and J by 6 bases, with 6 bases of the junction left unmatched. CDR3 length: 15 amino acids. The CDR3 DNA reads TGCGCCAGCAGGGGGACAGGGGGTAATTCCGGGGAGCTGTTTTTT. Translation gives CASRGTGGNSGELFF.

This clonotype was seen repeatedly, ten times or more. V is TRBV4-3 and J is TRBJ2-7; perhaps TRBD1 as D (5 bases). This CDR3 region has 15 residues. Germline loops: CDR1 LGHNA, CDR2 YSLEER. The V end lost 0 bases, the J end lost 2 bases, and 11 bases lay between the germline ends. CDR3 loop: CASSQEGRDPYEQYF. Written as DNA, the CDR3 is TGCGCCAGCAGCCAAGAAGGCAGGGATCCCTACGAGCAGTACTTC.

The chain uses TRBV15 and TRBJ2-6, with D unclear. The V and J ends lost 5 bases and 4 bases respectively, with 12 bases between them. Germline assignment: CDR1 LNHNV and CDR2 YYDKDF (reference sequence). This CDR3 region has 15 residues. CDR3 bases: TGTGCCACCAGCCCGAAGCAGGCAGGGGCCAACGTCCTGACTTTC. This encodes CATSPKQAGANVLTF.

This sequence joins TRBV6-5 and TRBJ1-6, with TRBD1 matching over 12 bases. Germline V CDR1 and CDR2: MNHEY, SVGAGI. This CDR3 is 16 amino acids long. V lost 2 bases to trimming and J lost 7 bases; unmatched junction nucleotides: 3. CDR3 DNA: TGTGCCAGCAGTTACGGGACAGGGGGCCCCAATTCACCCCTCCACTTT. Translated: CASSYGTGGPNSPLHF.

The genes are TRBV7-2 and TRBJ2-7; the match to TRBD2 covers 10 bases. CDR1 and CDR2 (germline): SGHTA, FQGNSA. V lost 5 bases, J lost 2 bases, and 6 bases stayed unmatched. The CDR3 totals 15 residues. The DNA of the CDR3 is TGTGCCAGCAGCCAAATGAGCGGGGGGGCCTACGAGCAGTACTTC. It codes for CASSQMSGGAYEQYF. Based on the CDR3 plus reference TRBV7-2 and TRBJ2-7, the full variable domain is GAGVSQSPSNKVTEKGKDVELRCDPISGHTALYWYRQSLGQGLEFLIYFQGNSAPDKSGLPSDRFSAERTGGSVSTLTIQRTQQEDSAVYLCASSQMSGGAYEQYFGPGTRLTVT.

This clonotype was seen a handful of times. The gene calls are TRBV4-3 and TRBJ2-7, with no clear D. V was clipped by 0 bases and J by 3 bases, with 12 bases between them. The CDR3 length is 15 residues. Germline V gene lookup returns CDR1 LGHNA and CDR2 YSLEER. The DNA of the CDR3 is TGCGCCAGCAGCCAAGATTTTACAGTCGGCTACGAGCAGTACTTC. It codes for CASSQDFTVGYEQYF.

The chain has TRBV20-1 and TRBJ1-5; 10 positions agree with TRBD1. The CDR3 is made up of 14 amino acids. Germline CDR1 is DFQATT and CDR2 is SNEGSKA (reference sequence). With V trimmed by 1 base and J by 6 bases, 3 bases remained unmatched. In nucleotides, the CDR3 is TGCAGTGCTAGAGCCGGGACAGGGGTTCAGCCCCAGCATTTT. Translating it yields CSARAGTGVQPQHF.

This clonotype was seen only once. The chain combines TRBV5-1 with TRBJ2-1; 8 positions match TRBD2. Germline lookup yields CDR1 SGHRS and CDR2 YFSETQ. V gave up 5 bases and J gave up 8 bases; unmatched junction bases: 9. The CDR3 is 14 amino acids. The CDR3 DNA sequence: TGCGCCAGCAGTTTACTAGCGGACCTCGATGAGCAGTTCTTC. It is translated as CASSLLADLDEQFF.

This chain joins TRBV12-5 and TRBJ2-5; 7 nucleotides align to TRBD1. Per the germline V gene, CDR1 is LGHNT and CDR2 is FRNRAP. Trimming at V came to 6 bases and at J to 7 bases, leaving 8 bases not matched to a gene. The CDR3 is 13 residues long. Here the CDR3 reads CASGQTGSGTQYF. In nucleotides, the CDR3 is TGTGCTAGTGGCCAGACAGGGAGTGGGACCCAGTACTTC.

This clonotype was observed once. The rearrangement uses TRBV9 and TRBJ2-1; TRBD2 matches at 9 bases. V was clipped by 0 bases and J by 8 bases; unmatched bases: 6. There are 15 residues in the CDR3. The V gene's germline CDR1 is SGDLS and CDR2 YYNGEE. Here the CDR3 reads CASSVGGGGADEQFF. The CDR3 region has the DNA TGTGCCAGCAGCGTAGGGGGCGGGGGGGCCGATGAGCAGTTCTTC.

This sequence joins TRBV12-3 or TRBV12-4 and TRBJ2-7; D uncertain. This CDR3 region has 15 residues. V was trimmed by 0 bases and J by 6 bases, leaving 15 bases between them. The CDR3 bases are TGTGCCAGCAGTTTAGCAGGGAAATTATTCGGCGAGCAGTACTTC. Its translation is CASSLAGKLFGEQYF.

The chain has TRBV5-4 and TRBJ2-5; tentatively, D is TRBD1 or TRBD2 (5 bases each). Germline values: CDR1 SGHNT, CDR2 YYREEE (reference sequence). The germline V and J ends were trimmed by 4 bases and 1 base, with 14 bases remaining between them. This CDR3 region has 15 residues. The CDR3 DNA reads TGTGCCAGCAGCCCGGGACGAAAGCTCCAAGAGACCCAGTACTTC. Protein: CASSPGRKLQETQYF.

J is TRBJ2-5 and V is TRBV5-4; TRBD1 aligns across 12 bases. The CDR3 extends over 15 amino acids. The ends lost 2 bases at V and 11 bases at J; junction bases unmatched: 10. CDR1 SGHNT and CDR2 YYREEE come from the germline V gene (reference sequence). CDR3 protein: CASSLEGDRGHQQYF. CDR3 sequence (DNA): TGTGCCAGCAGCTTAGAAGGGGACAGGGGGCACCAGCAGTACTTC.

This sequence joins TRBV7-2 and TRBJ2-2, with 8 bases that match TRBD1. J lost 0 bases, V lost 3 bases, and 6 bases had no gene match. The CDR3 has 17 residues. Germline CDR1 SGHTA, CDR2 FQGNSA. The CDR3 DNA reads TGTGCCAGCAGCTTTGGGACAGGTGTCGCGAACACCGGGGAGCTGTTTTTT. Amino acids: CASSFGTGVANTGELFF.

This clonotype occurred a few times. The CDR3 sequence is CASSYPTRRDKRGETQYF. In DNA form, the CDR3 reads TGTGCCAGCAGCTACCCCACGAGGAGGGACAAAAGAGGGGAGACCCAGTACTTC. This sequence joins TRBV6-5 and TRBJ2-5; D may match TRBD1 or TRBD2 (6 bases each). The CDR3 contains 18 residues. The germline V and J ends were trimmed by 6 bases and 5 bases, with 28 bases remaining between them. Germline V lookup: CDR1 MNHEY, CDR2 SVGAGI.

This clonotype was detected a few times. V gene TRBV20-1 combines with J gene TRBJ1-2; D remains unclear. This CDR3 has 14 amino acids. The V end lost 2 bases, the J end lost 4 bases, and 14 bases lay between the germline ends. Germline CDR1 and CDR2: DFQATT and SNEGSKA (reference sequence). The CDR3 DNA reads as TGCAGTGCTAGACCCGCCGGGGAGGTCTATGGCTACACCTTC. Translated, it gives CSARPAGEVYGYTF.